This is a list of T cell receptor beta chains from one sample in a study of a mutant IDH1 vaccine in newly diagnosed glioma. Only in-frame clones appear in the TCRdb table, and some are missing; sequencing was by immunoSEQ multiplex PCR. The table records some 59,000 clones, roughly 80% of them present only once. The specimen was PBMCs, collected from a glioma patient treated with radiotherapy, temozolomide or both. All receptors come from a man aged 18-30 years with glioma. Each CDR3 is given with its conserved first and last residue. Some rows mark clone size as missing; the rest say once, few, many or name a class of expanded clone.

>TRBV2|TRBJ1-6|16|-
CASSITRGSYNSPLHF
>TRBV7-2|TRBJ1-6|13|-
CASSLVDNSPLHF
>TRBV6-5|TRBJ2-2|16|-
CASSFLRGRNTGELFF
>TRBV5-1|TRBJ1-1|15|-
CASSPRDSLNTEAFF
>TRBV4-3|TRBJ2-7|15|-
CASSQGGIGVGEQYF
>TRBV28|TRBJ2-3|14|few
CATAGTGPINTQYF
>TRBV4-2|TRBJ1-3|16|-
CASSQDRAASGNTIYF
>TRBV6-5|TRBJ2-5|15|medium-sized
CASSYTGKFQETQYF
>TRBV7-9|TRBJ1-4|15|-
CASSSPGQGDEKLFF
>TRBV4-1|TRBJ2-7|13|few
CASSRDPAYEQYF
>TRBV5-1|TRBJ2-1|16|-
CASSLGDSGRFNEQFF
>TRBV5-1|TRBJ2-1|13|-
CASSLSAWNEQFF
>TRBV4-3|TRBJ1-1|15|-
CASSQDLVGQLEAFF
>TRBV7-2|TRBJ2-7|14|-
CASGAGTPSYEQYF
>TRBV6-1|TRBJ2-7|12|-
CASRIGHYEQYF
>TRBV5-5|TRBJ2-2|15|-
CASSLVLAGAGELFF
>TRBV9|TRBJ1-1|13|-
CASSHGLNTEAFF
>TRBV6-6|TRBJ2-7|14|-
CASVGVSPNYEQYF
>TRBV19|TRBJ1-3|13|-
CASSSDSGNTIYF
>TRBV5-6|TRBJ1-4|11|-
CASSTGSVLFF
>TRBV5-8|TRBJ1-2|16|-
CASSVSGTGGDYGYTF
>TRBV7-9|TRBJ1-1|13|-
CASSSRRVTEAFF
>TRBV9|TRBJ2-7|14|-
CASSVGPGVYEQYF
>TRBV19|TRBJ1-1|16|-
CASSILGGQGKKEAFF
>TRBV5-1|TRBJ1-3|16|-
CASTKDVTGPRKQRYF
>TRBV27|TRBJ1-5|14|-
CASSLSGDNQPQHF
>TRBV7-2|TRBJ1-2|15|once
CASSLGGQPFYGYTF
>TRBV15|TRBJ2-2|19|-
CATSRDLAGTGTNTGELFF
>TRBV4-1|TRBJ2-1|15|-
CASSLSQRAYNEQFF
>TRBV5-5|TRBJ1-2|15|few
CASSFTGAGDYGYTF
>TRBV30|TRBJ1-3|15|-
CAWSVGLGSGNTIYF
>TRBV18|TRBJ2-7|16|-
CASSPNRQGNPYEQYF
>TRBV6-6|TRBJ2-7|14|-
CASRWAGGYREQYF
>TRBV2|TRBJ1-4|15|-
CASVPDTSTNEKLFF
>TRBV5-1|TRBJ2-5|14|once
CASSLGAFEETQYF
>TRBV5-4|TRBJ1-1|13|-
CASSYNKLQGVPF
>TRBV6-5|TRBJ2-1|12|-
CASSVRGSEQFF
>TRBV5-1|TRBJ2-1|15|-
CASSSASGFNDEQFF
>TRBV7-9|TRBJ2-1|16|-
CASSLVVGGTYNEQFF
>TRBV15|TRBJ2-7|14|-
CATSRDPGAYEQYF